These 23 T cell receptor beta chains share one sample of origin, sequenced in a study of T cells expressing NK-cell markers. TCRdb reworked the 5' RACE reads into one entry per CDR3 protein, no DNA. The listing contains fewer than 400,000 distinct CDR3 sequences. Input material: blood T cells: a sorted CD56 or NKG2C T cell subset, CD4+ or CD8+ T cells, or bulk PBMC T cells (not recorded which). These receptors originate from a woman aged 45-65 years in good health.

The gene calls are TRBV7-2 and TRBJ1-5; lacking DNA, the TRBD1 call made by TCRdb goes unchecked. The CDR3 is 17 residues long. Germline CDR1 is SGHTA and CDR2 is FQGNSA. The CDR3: CASSRAGGENSNQPQHF.

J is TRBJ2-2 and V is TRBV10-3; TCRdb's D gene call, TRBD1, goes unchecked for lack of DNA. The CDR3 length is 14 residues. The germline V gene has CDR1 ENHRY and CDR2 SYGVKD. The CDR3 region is CAISLSTGSGELFF.

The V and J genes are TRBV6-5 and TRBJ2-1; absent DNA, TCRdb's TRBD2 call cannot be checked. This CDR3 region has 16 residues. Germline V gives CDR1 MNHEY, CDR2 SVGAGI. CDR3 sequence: CASTKRGLAVYNEQFF.

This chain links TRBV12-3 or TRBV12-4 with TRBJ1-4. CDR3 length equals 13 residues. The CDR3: CASSFGRHEKLFF.

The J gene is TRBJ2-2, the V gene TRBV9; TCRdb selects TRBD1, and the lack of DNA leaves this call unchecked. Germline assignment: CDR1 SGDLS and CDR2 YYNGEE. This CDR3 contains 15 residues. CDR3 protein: CASSSGGVIPGELFF.

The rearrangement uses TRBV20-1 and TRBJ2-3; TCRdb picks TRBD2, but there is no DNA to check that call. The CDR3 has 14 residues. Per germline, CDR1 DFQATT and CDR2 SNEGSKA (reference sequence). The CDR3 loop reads CSATEDLNTDTQYF.

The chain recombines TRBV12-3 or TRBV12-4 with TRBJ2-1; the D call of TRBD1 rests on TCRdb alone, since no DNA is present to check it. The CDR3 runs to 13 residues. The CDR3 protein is CASTTRRVREQFF.

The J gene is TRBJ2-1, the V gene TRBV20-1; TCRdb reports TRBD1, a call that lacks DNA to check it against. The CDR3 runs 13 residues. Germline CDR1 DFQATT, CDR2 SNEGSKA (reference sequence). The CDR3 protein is CSASRDRVNEQFF.

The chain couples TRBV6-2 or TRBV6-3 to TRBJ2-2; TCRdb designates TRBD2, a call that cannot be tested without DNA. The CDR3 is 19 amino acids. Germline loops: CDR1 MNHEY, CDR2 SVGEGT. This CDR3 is CASSYSGTSGRANTGELFF.

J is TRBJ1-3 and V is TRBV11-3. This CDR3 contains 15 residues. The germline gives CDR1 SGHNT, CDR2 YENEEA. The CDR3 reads CASSLLRMTGNTIYF.

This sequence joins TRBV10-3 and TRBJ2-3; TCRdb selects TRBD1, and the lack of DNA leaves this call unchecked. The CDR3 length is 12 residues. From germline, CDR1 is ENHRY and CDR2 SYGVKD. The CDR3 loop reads CASESGEDTQYF.

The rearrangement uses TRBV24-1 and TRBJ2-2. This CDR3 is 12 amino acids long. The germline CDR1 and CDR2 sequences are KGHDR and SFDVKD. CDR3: CATRSTYGELFF.

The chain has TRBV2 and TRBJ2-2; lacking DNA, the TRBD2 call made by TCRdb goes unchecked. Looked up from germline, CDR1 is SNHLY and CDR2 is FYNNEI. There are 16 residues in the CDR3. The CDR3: CASTLGGQGGTGELFF.

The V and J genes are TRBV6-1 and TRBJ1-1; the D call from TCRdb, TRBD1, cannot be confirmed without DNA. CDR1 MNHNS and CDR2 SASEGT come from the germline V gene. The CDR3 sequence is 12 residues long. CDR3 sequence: CASSGTQVQAFF.

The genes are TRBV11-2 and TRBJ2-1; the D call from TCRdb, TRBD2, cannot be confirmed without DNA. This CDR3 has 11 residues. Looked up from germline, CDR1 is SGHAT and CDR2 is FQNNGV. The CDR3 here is CASSWRDEQFF. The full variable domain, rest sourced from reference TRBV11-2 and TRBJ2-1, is EAGVAQSPRYKIIEKRQSVAFWCNPISGHATLYWYQQILGQGPKLLIQFQNNGVVDDSQLPKDRFSAERLKGVDSTLKIQPAKLEDSAVYLCASSWRDEQFFGPGTRLTVL.

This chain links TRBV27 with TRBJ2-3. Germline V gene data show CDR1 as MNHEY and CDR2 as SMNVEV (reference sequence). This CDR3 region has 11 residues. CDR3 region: CASTADGTQYF.

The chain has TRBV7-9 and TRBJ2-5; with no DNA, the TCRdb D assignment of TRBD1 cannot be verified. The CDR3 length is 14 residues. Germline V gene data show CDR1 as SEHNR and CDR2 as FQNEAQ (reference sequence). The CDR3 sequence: CASSDPGQKETQYF. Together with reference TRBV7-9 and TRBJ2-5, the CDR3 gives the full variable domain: DTGVSQNPRHKITKRGQNVTFRCDPISEHNRLYWYRQTLGQGPEFLTYFQNEAQLEKSRLLSDRFSAERPKGSFSTLEIQRTEQGDSAMYLCASSDPGQKETQYFGPGTRLLVL.

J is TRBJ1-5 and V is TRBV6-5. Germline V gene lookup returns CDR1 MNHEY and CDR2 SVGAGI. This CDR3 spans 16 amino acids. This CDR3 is CASSYRAVGSNQPQHF.

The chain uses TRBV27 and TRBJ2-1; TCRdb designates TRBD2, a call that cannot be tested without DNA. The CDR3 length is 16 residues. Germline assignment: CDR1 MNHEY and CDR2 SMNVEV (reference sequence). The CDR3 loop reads CASSLLTSGRTNEQFF.

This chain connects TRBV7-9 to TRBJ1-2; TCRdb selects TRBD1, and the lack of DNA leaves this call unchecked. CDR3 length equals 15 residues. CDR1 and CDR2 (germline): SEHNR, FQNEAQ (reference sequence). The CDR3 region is CASSERDRLNYGYTF.

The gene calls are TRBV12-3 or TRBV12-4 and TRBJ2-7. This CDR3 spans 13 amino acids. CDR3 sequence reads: CASSLGRWHEQYF.

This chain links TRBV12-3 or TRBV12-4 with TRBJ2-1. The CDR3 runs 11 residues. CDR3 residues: CASLSHNEQFF.

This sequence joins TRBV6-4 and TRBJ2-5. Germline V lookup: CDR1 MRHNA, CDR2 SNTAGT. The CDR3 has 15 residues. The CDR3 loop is CASSPERRPQETQYF.